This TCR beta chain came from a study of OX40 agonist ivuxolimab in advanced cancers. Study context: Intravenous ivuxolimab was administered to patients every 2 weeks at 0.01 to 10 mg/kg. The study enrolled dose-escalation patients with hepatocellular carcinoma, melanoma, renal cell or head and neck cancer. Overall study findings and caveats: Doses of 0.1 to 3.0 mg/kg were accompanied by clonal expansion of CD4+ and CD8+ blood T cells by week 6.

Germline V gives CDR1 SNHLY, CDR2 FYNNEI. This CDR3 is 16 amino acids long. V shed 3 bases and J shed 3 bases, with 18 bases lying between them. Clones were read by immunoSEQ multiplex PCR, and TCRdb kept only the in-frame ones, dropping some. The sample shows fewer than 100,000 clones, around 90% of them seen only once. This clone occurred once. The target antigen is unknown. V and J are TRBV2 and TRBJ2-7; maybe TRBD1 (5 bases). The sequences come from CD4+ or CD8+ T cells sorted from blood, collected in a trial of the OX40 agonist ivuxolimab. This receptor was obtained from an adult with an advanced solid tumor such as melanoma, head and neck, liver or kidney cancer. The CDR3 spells CASSDGASPPVYEQYF. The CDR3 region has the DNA TGTGCCAGCAGTGATGGGGCGAGCCCCCCGGTCTACGAGCAGTACTTC.